This entry is about one T cell receptor beta chain. Its antigen remains unknown. This record comes from a study of shared clonotypes between healthy human individuals. Overall study: Each donor contributed plates that comprised three CD4 naive, three CD4 memory, two CD8 naive and one CD8 memory. General observations from the study: It was the non-shared clonotypes that had lower generation probabilities than clonotypes shared by all four donors. The expectation was that sequencing depth would affect clonotype sharing among donors.

Naive CD8 cells were CD45RO-negative, positively selected for CCR7, excluding terminally differentiated effector memory CD45RA+ cells. Data came from immunoSEQ multiplex PCR; TCRdb stores just in-frame clones and leaves some out. The profile shows about 680,000 clones, about 91% of them singletons. The source material was naive CD8+ T cells sorted from blood. The TCR sequence derives from a man aged 25 to 40 in good health.

CDR3: CASSRFSGATDTQYF. CDR3 sequence (DNA): TGTGCCAGCAGCCGATTTAGCGGGGCCACAGATACGCAGTATTTT. The V call is TRBV9, the J call TRBJ2-3; 8 bases fit TRBD2. The V and J ends lost 4 bases and 2 bases, in that order; junction bases with no gene match: 6. The CDR3 sequence is 15 residues long. Germline CDR1 and CDR2: SGDLS and YYNGEE. Filled out from reference TRBV9 and TRBJ2-3, the complete variable domain reads DSGVTQTPKHLITATGQRVTLRCSPRSGDLSVYWYQQSLDQGLQFLIQYYNGEERAKGNILERFSAQQFPDLHSELNLSSLELGDSALYFCASSRFSGATDTQYFGPGTRLTVL.